What follows describes a single T cell receptor beta chain. The antigen remains undetermined. The protocol was immunoSEQ multiplex PCR, while the TCRdb copy is restricted to in-frame clones and leaves out a portion. The repertoire holds over 2 million clones, just under 95% seen once, with around 0.4% in the top ten. CDR1 is MDHEN and CDR2 is SYDVKM in the germline V gene. V lost 5 bases to trimming and J lost 3 bases; unmatched junction nucleotides: 16. The CDR3 is 18 residues long. The data were taken from a study of shared clonotypes between healthy human individuals. Study-level findings and limits: Non-shared clonotypes displayed generation probabilities falling below those of clonotypes present in all four donors.

The receptor was derived from a man younger than 30 in good health. Some clones in this sample may be carry-over from other donors' samples. The specimen sequenced was naive CD4+ T cells from PBMCs. Subset defined: CD45RA+ positively selected. The genes are TRBV28 and TRBJ2-5; TRBD2 agrees at 9 bases. The CDR3 loop reads CASSRHKLREGRKETQYF. The CDR3 coding sequence is TGTGCCAGCAGTCGGCATAAGCTGCGGGAGGGAAGAAAAGAGACCCAGTACTTC.